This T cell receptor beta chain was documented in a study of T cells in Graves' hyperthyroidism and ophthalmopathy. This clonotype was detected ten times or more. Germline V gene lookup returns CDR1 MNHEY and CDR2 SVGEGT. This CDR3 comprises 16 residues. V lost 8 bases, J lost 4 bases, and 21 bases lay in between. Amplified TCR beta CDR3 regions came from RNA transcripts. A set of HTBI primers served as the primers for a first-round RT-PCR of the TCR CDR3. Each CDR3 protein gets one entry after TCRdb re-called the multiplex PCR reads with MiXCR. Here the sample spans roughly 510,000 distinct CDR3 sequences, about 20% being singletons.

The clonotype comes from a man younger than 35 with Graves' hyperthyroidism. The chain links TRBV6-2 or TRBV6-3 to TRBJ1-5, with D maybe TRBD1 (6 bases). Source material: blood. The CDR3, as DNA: TGTGCCAGCGCCACCATCAGGGGCCCAACGAATCAGCCCCAGCATTTT. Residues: CASATIRGPTNQPQHF.